This paragraph reports one TCR beta chain. Its matching antigen is unknown. The data derive from a study of cytomegalovirus exposure and HLA in healthy donors. Background on the study: A previous analysis identified about 110 million unique TCR beta sequences derived from 180 million or so T cells.

The J segment lost 1 base and the V segment lost 6 bases, leaving 2 bases of the junction unmatched. Germline values: CDR1 SQVTM, CDR2 ANQGSEA. The CDR3 covers 13 residues. PCR involved 60 Vbeta and 13 Jbeta primers. TCRdb's copy holds only in-frame clones and misses some; the assay was immunoSEQ multiplex PCR. The repertoire holds around 150,000 clones, with 82% as singletons. Study-wide points: Most subjects had HLA-A and HLA-B alleles reportedly predicted accurately by TCR beta sequences.

The V call is TRBV29-1, the J call TRBJ2-2, with 7 bases lining up with TRBD1. Sample: PBMCs. The receptor was isolated from a girl between 10 and 17 years old in good health and CMV-seropositive. CDR3 residues: CSVWTGNTGELFF. For the CDR3, the DNA is TGCAGCGTATGGACAGGGAACACCGGGGAGCTGTTTTTT.